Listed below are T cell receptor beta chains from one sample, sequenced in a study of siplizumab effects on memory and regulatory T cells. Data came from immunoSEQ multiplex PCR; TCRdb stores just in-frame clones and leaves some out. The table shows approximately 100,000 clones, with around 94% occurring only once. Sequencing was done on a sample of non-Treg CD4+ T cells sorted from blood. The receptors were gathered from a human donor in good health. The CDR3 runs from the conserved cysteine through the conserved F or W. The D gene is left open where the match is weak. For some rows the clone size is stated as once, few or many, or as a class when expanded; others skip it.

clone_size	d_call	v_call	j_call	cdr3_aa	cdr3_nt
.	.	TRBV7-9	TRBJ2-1	CASSLYGRDNEQFF	TGTGCCAGCAGCTTATATGGTCGGGACAATGAGCAGTTCTTC
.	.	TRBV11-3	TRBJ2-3	CASSFSGSTDTQYF	TGTGCCAGCAGCTTTAGCGGAAGTACAGATACGCAGTATTTT
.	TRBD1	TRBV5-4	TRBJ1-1	CASRKTGTGRTEAFF	TGTGCCAGCAGAAAAACCGGGACAGGGAGGACTGAAGCTTTCTTT
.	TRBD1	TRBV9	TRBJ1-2	CASSAQGEFHGYTF	TGTGCCAGCAGCGCGCAGGGGGAATTCCACGGCTACACCTTC
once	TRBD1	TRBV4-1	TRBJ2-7	CASSHPDRGPYEQYF	TGCGCCAGCAGCCATCCGGACAGGGGCCCTTACGAGCAGTACTTC
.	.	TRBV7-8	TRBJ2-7	CASSSQRGSYSYEQYF	TGTGCCAGCAGCTCTCAGAGGGGCAGTTACTCCTACGAGCAGTACTTC
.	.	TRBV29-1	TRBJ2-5	CSLGAAETQYF	TGCAGCCTCGGGGCCGCGGAGACCCAGTACTTC
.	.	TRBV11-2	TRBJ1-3	CASRGALKDTIYF	TGTGCCAGCAGAGGGGCTTTAAAAGACACCATATATTTT
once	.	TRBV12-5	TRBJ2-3	CASGSRTEDEQYF	TGTGCTAGTGGTTCTCGAACAGAAGATGAGCAGTATTTT
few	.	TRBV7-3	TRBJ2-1	CASSSTTANNEQFF	TGTGCCAGCAGCTCAACTACAGCTAACAATGAGCAGTTCTTC
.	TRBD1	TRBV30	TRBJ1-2	CAWRGQEVSGYTF	TGTGCCTGGAGGGGACAGGAGGTTTCTGGCTACACCTTC
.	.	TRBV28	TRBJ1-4	CASSPGGQVNEKLFF	TGTGCCAGCAGTCCTGGAGGGCAAGTTAATGAAAAACTGTTTTTT
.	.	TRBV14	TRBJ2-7	CASSHVRATYEQYF	TGTGCCAGCAGCCACGTCAGGGCAACGTACGAGCAGTACTTC
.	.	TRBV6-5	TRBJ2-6	CASSYSGVANVLTF	TGTGCCAGCAGTTACTCGGGCGTGGCCAACGTCCTGACTTTC
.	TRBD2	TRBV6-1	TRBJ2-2	CAGRLAGTTGELFF	TGTGCCGGACGACTAGCGGGTACCACCGGGGAGCTGTTTTTT
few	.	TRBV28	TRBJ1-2	CASSPGQINYGYTF	TGTGCCAGCAGTCCTGGACAGATAAACTATGGCTACACCTTC
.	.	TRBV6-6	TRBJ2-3	CASSPRVDTQYF	TGTGCCAGCTCCCCCCGTGTAGATACGCAGTATTTT
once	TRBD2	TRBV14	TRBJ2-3	CASSQGSGRQDTQYF	TGTGCCAGCAGCCAAGGCAGCGGGAGGCAAGATACGCAGTATTTT
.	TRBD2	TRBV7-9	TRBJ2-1	CASSLRGGPGSYNEQFF	TGTGCCAGCAGCTTAAGGGGAGGGCCGGGCTCCTACAATGAGCAGTTCTTC
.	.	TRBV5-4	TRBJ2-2	CASSWADRNTGELFF	TGTGCCAGCAGCTGGGCGGACAGGAACACCGGGGAGCTGTTTTTT
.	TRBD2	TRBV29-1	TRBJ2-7	CSVEPGLAGGPGEQYF	TGCAGCGTTGAACCGGGACTAGCGGGAGGGCCTGGAGAGCAGTACTTC
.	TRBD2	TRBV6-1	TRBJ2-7	CASSESGLAGPRGF	TGTGCCAGCAGTGAATCAGGACTAGCGGGGCCGAGAGGCTTC
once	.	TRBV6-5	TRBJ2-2	CASTRGSDTGELFF	TGTGCCAGCACCCGGGGTAGCGACACCGGGGAGCTGTTTTTT
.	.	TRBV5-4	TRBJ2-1	CASSLATGARSYNEQFF	TGTGCCAGCAGCTTGGCCACTGGGGCTAGGTCCTACAATGAGCAGTTCTTC
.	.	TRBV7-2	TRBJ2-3	CASSLMWGDTQYF	TGTGCCAGCAGCCTTATGTGGGGAGATACGCAGTATTTT
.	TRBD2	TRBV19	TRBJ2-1	CASSARTSGRANEQFF	TGTGCCAGTAGTGCAAGGACTAGCGGGAGGGCCAATGAGCAGTTCTTC
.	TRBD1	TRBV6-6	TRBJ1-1	CASSRQGKGTEAFF	TGTGCCAGCAGTAGACAGGGGAAGGGCACTGAAGCTTTCTTT
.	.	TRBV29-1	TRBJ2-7	CSVRTAYEQYF	TGCAGCGTTAGGACGGCCTACGAGCAGTACTTC
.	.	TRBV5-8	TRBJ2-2	CASSFAGELFF	TGTGCCAGCAGCTTCGCTGGGGAGCTGTTTTTT
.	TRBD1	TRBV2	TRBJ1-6	CASSVGQGAGNSPLHF	TGTGCCAGCAGTGTGGGACAGGGGGCTGGAAATTCACCCCTCCACTTT
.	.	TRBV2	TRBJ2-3	CASIAASAISTDTQYF	TGTGCCAGCATAGCGGCTAGCGCTATAAGCACAGATACGCAGTATTTT
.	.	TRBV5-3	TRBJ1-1	CARSGYGGQDGAFF	TGTGCCAGAAGCGGGTACGGGGGCCAAGACGGAGCTTTCTTT
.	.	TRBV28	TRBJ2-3	CASRYSASTDTQYF	TGTGCCAGCAGATATAGCGCTAGCACAGATACGCAGTATTTT
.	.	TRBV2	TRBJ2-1	CASIRGRSGYNEQFF	TGTGCCAGCATTCGAGGCAGGTCGGGCTACAATGAGCAGTTCTTC
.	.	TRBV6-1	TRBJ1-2	CASRFSYGYTF	TGTGCCAGCAGATTTTCCTATGGCTACACCTTC
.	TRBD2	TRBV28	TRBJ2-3	CASSVGTRVGPDTQYF	TGTGCCAGCAGTGTAGGGACTAGAGTTGGGCCAGATACGCAGTATTTT
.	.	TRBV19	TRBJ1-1	CASSNRGTEAFF	TGTGCCAGTAGTAATAGGGGCACTGAAGCTTTCTTT
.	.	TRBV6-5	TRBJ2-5	CASKLSGSQETQYF	TGTGCCAGCAAACTTAGCGGAAGCCAAGAGACCCAGTACTTC
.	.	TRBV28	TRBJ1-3	CASSPPVAVSGNTIYF	TGTGCCAGCAGTCCCCCCGTTGCGGTCTCTGGAAACACCATATATTTT
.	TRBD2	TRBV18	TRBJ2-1	CASSHDSGGYNEQFF	TGTGCCAGCTCCCACGATAGCGGGGGATACAATGAGCAGTTCTTC
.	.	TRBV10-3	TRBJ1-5	CAISEYQGEDQPQHF	TGTGCCATCAGTGAGTACCAGGGTGAGGATCAGCCCCAGCATTTT
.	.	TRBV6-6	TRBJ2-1	CASSYYSGGGNEQFF	TGTGCCAGCAGTTATTATTCTGGTGGCGGGAATGAGCAGTTCTTC
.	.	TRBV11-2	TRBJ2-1	CASTARRGSYNEQFF	TGTGCCAGCACTGCCCGGAGGGGATCATACAATGAGCAGTTCTTC
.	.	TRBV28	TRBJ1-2	CASSRVGVNYGYTF	TGTGCCAGCAGCCGAGTTGGGGTTAACTATGGCTACACCTTC
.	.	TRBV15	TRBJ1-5	CATSVTLYSNQPQHF	TGTGCCACCAGCGTGACCCTCTATAGCAATCAGCCCCAGCATTTT
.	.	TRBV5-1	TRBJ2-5	CASSLWPKETQYF	TGCGCCAGCAGCTTGTGGCCAAAAGAGACCCAGTACTTC
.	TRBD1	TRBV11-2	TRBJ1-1	CASSPHRGFTEAFF	TGTGCCAGCAGCCCCCACAGGGGCTTCACTGAAGCTTTCTTT
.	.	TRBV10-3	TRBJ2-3	CAISETPGYTQYF	TGTGCCATCAGTGAGACCCCTGGTTATACGCAGTATTTT
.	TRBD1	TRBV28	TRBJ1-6	CASSWGQGSSPLHF	TGTGCCAGCAGTTGGGGACAGGGGAGTTCACCCCTCCACTTT
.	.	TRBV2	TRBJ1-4	CASRTSGRLFF	TGTGCCAGCAGGACTTCAGGAAGACTGTTTTTT
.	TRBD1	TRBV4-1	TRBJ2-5	CASSQAGTGKETQYF	TGCGCCAGCAGCCAAGCCGGGACAGGGAAAGAGACCCAGTACTTC
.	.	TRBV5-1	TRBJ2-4	CASSLAGDPKNIQYF	TGCGCCAGCAGCTTGGCCGGGGATCCCAAAAACATTCAGTACTTC
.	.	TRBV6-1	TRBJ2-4	CASSESFRTSLAKNIQYF	TGTGCCAGCAGTGAAAGTTTTCGTACAAGTCTAGCCAAAAACATTCAGTACTTC
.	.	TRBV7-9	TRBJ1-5	CASSQDGRGGVSNQPQHF	TGTGCCAGCAGCCAAGATGGTCGAGGGGGGGTAAGCAATCAGCCCCAGCATTTT
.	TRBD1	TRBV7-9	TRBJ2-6	CASSSFGTGGGSGANVLTF	TGTGCCAGCAGCTCATTCGGGACAGGGGGTGGGTCTGGGGCCAACGTCCTGACTTTC
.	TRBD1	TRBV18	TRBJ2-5	CASSPDRAETQYF	TGTGCCAGCTCACCAGACAGGGCGGAGACCCAGTACTTC
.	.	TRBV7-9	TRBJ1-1	CASSLPQQGLNTEAFF	TGTGCCAGCAGCTTACCTCAACAGGGATTGAACACTGAAGCTTTCTTT
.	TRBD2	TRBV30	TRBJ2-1	CAWSVLAGGIHEQFF	TGTGCCTGGAGTGTTCTAGCGGGAGGGATCCATGAGCAGTTCTTC
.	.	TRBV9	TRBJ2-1	CASSVGQRGKRGNEQFF	TGTGCCAGCAGCGTAGGTCAAAGAGGGAAAAGGGGCAATGAGCAGTTCTTC
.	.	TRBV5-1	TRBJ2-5	CASSLAFETQYF	TGCGCCAGCAGCTTGGCCTTTGAGACCCAGTACTTC